The next 18 T cell receptor beta chains were all read from a single sample in a study of neurological immune-mediated disorders. TCRdb ran MiXCR on the 5' RACE reads and lists one entry per CDR3 protein. The sample lists around 40,000 distinct CDR3 sequences, 6.5% to 7.5% seen once, with approximately 5.7% in the top ten. Sequenced sample: CD4+ T cells from blood. The receptors derive from a man between 45 and 60 years old in good health.

In its sample, this clonotype was seen many times. The V and J genes are TRBV18 and TRBJ2-2; D remains unclear. V gave up 0 bases and J gave up 3 bases, with 8 bases separating them. CDR1 and CDR2 from the germline V gene are KGHSH and LQKENI. This CDR3 is 15 amino acids long. Here the CDR3 reads CASSPPWPHTGELFF. The CDR3 region has the DNA TGTGCCAGCTCACCACCGTGGCCCCACACCGGGGAGCTGTTTTTT.

This clonotype was counted at least ten times. The J gene is TRBJ2-7, the V gene TRBV11-2, with 11 bases lining up with TRBD2. CDR3 size: 15 residues. V lost 2 bases and J lost 4; bases outside the gene matches: 4. The germline V gene encodes CDR1 SGHAT and CDR2 FQNNGV. The CDR3 is CASSLMSSGRYEQYF. DNA for the CDR3: TGTGCCAGCAGCTTAATGTCTAGCGGGAGGTACGAGCAGTACTTC.

This clonotype was seen many times. The chain is built from TRBV11-2 and TRBJ2-1, with TRBD2 identical over 7 bases. This CDR3 contains 15 residues. The ends lost 5 bases at V and 8 bases at J; junction bases unmatched: 12. Per the germline V gene, CDR1 is SGHAT and CDR2 is FQNNGV. CDR3: CASSPKGGVVDEQFF. CDR3 in DNA: TGTGCCAGCAGCCCCAAGGGAGGGGTTGTCGATGAGCAGTTCTTC.

This clonotype was observed many times. This chain uses TRBV20-1 with TRBJ2-1; 14 nucleotides line up with TRBD2. Germline assignment: CDR1 DFQATT and CDR2 SNEGSKA (reference sequence). This CDR3 has 15 residues. The V segment lost 5 bases and the J segment 9 bases; nucleotides outside the gene matches: 9. CDR3 residues: CSASNGLAGGGEQFF. Here the CDR3 DNA reads TGCAGTGCTTCGAATGGACTAGCGGGAGGCGGTGAGCAGTTCTTC.

The gene calls are TRBV7-7 and TRBJ2-1; 8 bases are shared with TRBD1. The CDR3 covers 15 residues. CDR1 and CDR2 from the germline V gene are SSHAT and FNYEAQ (reference sequence). Trimming took 5 bases from V and 6 from J; bases not matched to a gene: 9. The CDR3 coding sequence is TGTGCCAGCAGCCCCGGCGGACAGGGCTTCAATGAGCAGTTCTTC. Its protein is CASSPGGQGFNEQFF.

This clonotype was found many times. The chain joins TRBV11-2 to TRBJ2-7, with D unresolved. Trimming shortened V by 0 bases and J by 7 bases, and 16 bases separated the two germline ends. The CDR3 contains 15 residues. CDR1 SGHAT and CDR2 FQNNGV come from the germline V gene. CDR3 protein: CASSLDLTASKEQYF. CDR3 coding DNA: TGTGCCAGCAGCTTAGATCTTACGGCTAGTAAAGAGCAGTACTTC.

This clonotype occurred many times. V usage is TRBV6-2 or TRBV6-3 and J usage is TRBJ2-1; TRBD2 agrees at 14 bases. The CDR3 loop spans 17 amino acids. The V and J ends lost 5 bases and 1 base, in that order; junction bases with no gene match: 4. Per the germline V gene, CDR1 is MNHEY and CDR2 is SVGEGT. CDR3 sequence (DNA): TGTGCCAGCAGTCGCGGGACTAGCGGGAGATCCTACAATGAGCAGTTCTTC. Protein: CASSRGTSGRSYNEQFF.

This clonotype was recorded at least ten times. The V and J genes are TRBV2 and TRBJ2-7; TRBD1 matches at 8 bases. This CDR3 contains 13 residues. Germline trimming cut 9 bases from V and 5 bases from J; bases unmatched to any gene: 9. Per the germline V gene, CDR1 is SNHLY and CDR2 is FYNNEI. The CDR3 loop reads CASGRQGAHEQYF. CDR3 bases: TGTGCCAGTGGGAGGCAGGGGGCCCACGAGCAGTACTTC.

This clonotype was counted at least ten times. The rearrangement uses TRBV11-2 and TRBJ2-1; the match to TRBD2 covers 7 bases. Germline trimming cut 1 base from V and 0 bases from J; bases unmatched to any gene: 6. This CDR3 has 17 amino acids. Germline lookup yields CDR1 SGHAT and CDR2 FQNNGV. DNA for the CDR3: TGTGCCAGCAGCTTAGGGGGGGGTTCGGGCTCCTACAATGAGCAGTTCTTC. It encodes CASSLGGGSGSYNEQFF.

This clonotype was seen many times. The chain combines TRBV7-2 with TRBJ2-3; 8 bases agree with TRBD1. The germline V gene has CDR1 SGHTA and CDR2 FQGNSA. V dropped 4 bases and J dropped 7; count of bases not matched to a gene: 4. The CDR3 has 13 residues. The CDR3 nucleotides are TGTGCCAGCAGCTGGGACAGGACAAATACGCAGTATTTT. Protein: CASSWDRTNTQYF.

This clonotype was counted ten times or more. The V call is TRBV9, the J call TRBJ2-1; TRBD2 aligns across 9 bases. Unmatched junction bases numbered 16, after V lost 0 bases and J lost 15 bases. Germline V gene data show CDR1 as SGDLS and CDR2 as YYNGEE. The CDR3 length is 16 residues. This CDR3 reads CASSVDLRTGAGGAFF. The CDR3 DNA reads TGTGCCAGCAGCGTAGATTTAAGGACGGGAGCGGGAGGTGCGTTCTTC. Combining the CDR3 with reference TRBV9 and TRBJ2-1 gives the whole variable domain DSGVTQTPKHLITATGQRVTLRCSPRSGDLSVYWYQQSLDQGLQFLIQYYNGEERAKGNILERFSAQQFPDLHSELNLSSLELGDSALYFCASSVDLRTGAGGAFFGPGTRLTVL.

This clonotype was seen repeatedly, ten times or more. The chain uses TRBV20-1 and TRBJ2-5; D unclear. The CDR3 runs to 15 residues. V lost 0 bases and J 5 bases, leaving 16 bases between the germline ends. Germline lookup yields CDR1 DFQATT and CDR2 SNEGSKA (reference sequence). CDR3 protein: CSAREGKSGRETQYF. As DNA, the CDR3 is TGCAGTGCTAGAGAGGGTAAAAGTGGTAGGGAGACCCAGTACTTC.

This clonotype was recorded many times. This rearrangement joins TRBV6-5 to TRBJ2-7; 7 bases map to TRBD2. The V gene's germline CDR1 is MNHEY and CDR2 SVGAGI. The ends lost 6 bases at V and 0 bases at J; junction bases unmatched: 8. The CDR3 contains 15 residues. CDR3 loop: CASRSRRDYSYEQYF. In nucleotides, the CDR3 is TGTGCCAGCAGGTCCCGCCGGGACTACTCCTACGAGCAGTACTTC.

This clonotype was counted at least ten times. The rearrangement uses TRBV6-5 and TRBJ1-1; unclear D gene. The ends were cut back, 0 bases at V and 1 base at J, with 9 bases in the middle. CDR3 length equals 15 residues. Germline V gene lookup returns CDR1 MNHEY and CDR2 SVGAGI. CDR3 DNA: TGTGCCAGCAGTTACTCAGTGACCTCGAACACTGAAGCTTTCTTT. This sequence encodes CASSYSVTSNTEAFF.

This clonotype was seen more than once but under ten times. The chain carries TRBV5-6 and TRBJ1-5; tentatively, D is TRBD1 (5 bases). The CDR3 covers 15 residues. The germline CDR1 and CDR2 sequences are SGHDT and YYEEEE. Trimming removed 0 bases from V and 0 bases from J, with 7 bases in between. CDR3 residues: CASSLGGYSNQPQHF. CDR3 coding DNA: TGTGCCAGCAGCTTGGGGGGGTATAGCAATCAGCCCCAGCATTTT.

V is TRBV20-1 and J is TRBJ2-7; D is unclear. The germline V and J ends were trimmed by 0 bases and 5 bases, with 8 bases remaining between them. The germline CDR1 and CDR2 sequences are DFQATT and SNEGSKA (reference sequence). The CDR3 covers 12 residues. The CDR3 sequence is CSAREGSHEQYF. In nucleotides, the CDR3 is TGCAGTGCTAGAGAGGGGTCTCACGAGCAGTACTTC.

This clonotype was counted many times. V usage is TRBV7-2 and J usage is TRBJ2-2; 10 bases are a match to TRBD2. The J segment lost 2 bases and the V segment lost 2 bases, leaving 2 bases of the junction unmatched. CDR1 is SGHTA and CDR2 is FQGNSA in the germline V gene. The CDR3 loop spans 16 amino acids. CDR3 sequence reads: CASSLTSGINTGELFF. CDR3 nucleotides: TGTGCCAGCAGCTTAACTAGCGGGATTAACACCGGGGAGCTGTTTTTT. Full variable domain (remainder filled in from reference TRBV7-2 and TRBJ2-2): GAGVSQSPSNKVTEKGKDVELRCDPISGHTALYWYRQSLGQGLEFLIYFQGNSAPDKSGLPSDRFSAERTGGSVSTLTIQRTQQEDSAVYLCASSLTSGINTGELFFGEGSRLTVL.

This clonotype has a count of ten or more. The J gene is TRBJ2-7, the V gene TRBV4-2; 8 nucleotides align to TRBD2. Germline values: CDR1 LGHNA, CDR2 YNFKEQ. The CDR3 runs 14 residues. The V segment lost 0 bases and the J segment 6 bases; nucleotides outside the gene matches: 4. CDR3 sequence: CASSQDGLAGEQYF. The CDR3 bases are TGTGCCAGCAGCCAAGATGGGCTAGCGGGCGAGCAGTACTTC.